This T cell receptor beta chain was profiled in a study of radiotherapy plus CTLA-4 blockade in lung cancer (dated by TCRdb to the late 2010s). Notes on the research overall: Among enrolled patients, 15% to 20% had an objective response and roughly 33% reached disease control.

Focal radiation therapy combined with CTLA-4 blockade (ipilimumab) was tested in patients with chemo-refractory metastatic non-small-cell lung cancer. On the study overall, not on this receptor specifically: After treatment with radiotherapy and ipilimumab, TCR clones that originated in tumors expanded in peripheral blood. Early dynamic changes in blood T cell clones, together with increased serum interferon-beta after radiation, were reported as the strongest predictors of response.

This clone was seen once. Its recognized antigen is unknown. Base qualities are missing; no much larger clone stands one base away. From cysteine to phenylalanine, the CDR3 is 13 amino acids long. Only CDR3 DNA remains: 39 bases, in frame from the first base. For CDR1 and CDR2, the germline V gene lists MNHEY and SVGAGI. V trim: 2 bases; J trim: 7 bases; unmatched bases: 4. Library method: the immunoSEQ multiplex PCR assay. TCRdb obtained this table from immuneACCESS and retained in-frame rearrangements with V and J assigned. These tables miss some clones; where compared with another copy, unresolved V genes account for less than half of the shortfall, and the remainder is unexplained. The sample data list 70,000 to 95,000 clones, and roughly four fifths of these were observed just once. Approximately 14% of the sample belongs to the ten largest clones.

The clonotype was recovered from a human donor with non-small cell lung cancer that progressed on radiotherapy plus ipilimumab. Recombination linked TRBV6-5 to TRBJ1-1, with 7 bases in between that match TRBD1. The source was peripheral blood, collected from a patient treated with radiotherapy plus ipilimumab. The CDR3 loop reads CASSYQAGGEAFF. The nucleotides are TGTGCCAGCAGTTACCAGGCAGGGGGTGAAGCTTTCTTT.